Listed below are T cell receptor beta chains from one sample, sequenced in a study of blood T cells in healthy people across ages. MiXCR was run by TCRdb on the 5' RACE reads, yielding one entry per CDR3 protein. Among about 730,000 distinct CDR3 sequences listed, about 40% were seen once. Sequencing used blood. These receptors originate from a woman in her sixties or seventies in good health. CDR3s include the opening cysteine and the closing phenylalanine or tryptophan. The D gene is left open where the match is weak. Not every row has a clone size; where given, it reads once, few, many or a size class.

D gene,clone size,V gene,J gene,CDR3 protein
-,few,TRBV7-9,TRBJ1-2,CASSLEQSGGYTF
-,-,TRBV25-1,TRBJ1-4,CASSESGGKLFF
-,-,TRBV9,TRBJ1-1,CASSPIGGQGTEAFF
TRBD2,-,TRBV5-1,TRBJ2-1,CASSPIAGGLDNEQFF
TRBD1,-,TRBV20-1,TRBJ1-2,CSARTLTGGEGYTF
TRBD1,-,TRBV4-2,TRBJ1-4,CASSRPGQNSNEKLFF
TRBD1,-,TRBV6-2/TRBV6-3,TRBJ1-4,CASSSRIGTGVYNEKLFF
TRBD1,-,TRBV18,TRBJ1-6,CASSPGQGDNSPFHF
TRBD2,-,TRBV10-3,TRBJ2-1,CAISDSGGAGEQFF
-,many,TRBV7-2,TRBJ2-3,CASSLDRNTDTQYF
TRBD2,few,TRBV6-5,TRBJ2-1,CASSSSGSWYNEQFF
TRBD1,-,TRBV7-6,TRBJ2-3,CASSSSTGGFGDTQYF
TRBD1,-,TRBV29-1,TRBJ2-7,CSSKNRGKNEQYF
TRBD2,many,TRBV29-1,TRBJ2-3,CSVGGLAGMDTQYF
TRBD2,few,TRBV29-1,TRBJ2-3,CSVTGTTSTDTQYF
TRBD1,-,TRBV6-2/TRBV6-3,TRBJ2-6,CASSRQGALGANVLTF
-,many,TRBV6-2/TRBV6-3,TRBJ2-1,CASTNGNLGGLDEQFF
TRBD2,few,TRBV7-3,TRBJ2-3,CASSLVERGSTDTQYF
TRBD2,-,TRBV7-6,TRBJ2-1,CASSLLESGEYEQFF
-,-,TRBV24-1,TRBJ2-3,CATSGADTQYF
TRBD2,-,TRBV6-2/TRBV6-3,TRBJ2-1,CASSYRLAGVTYNEQFF
-,few,TRBV18,TRBJ2-7,CASSSTVGSSYEQYF
-,few,TRBV12-3/TRBV12-4,TRBJ2-5,CASSSGVDLETQYF
-,few,TRBV5-1,TRBJ2-1,CASSFDGANKYNEQFF
TRBD1,-,TRBV5-1,TRBJ2-3,CASSPPTGSTDTQYF
TRBD2,many,TRBV5-1,TRBJ2-1,CASSSSGEPYNEQFF
TRBD1,once,TRBV5-1,-,CASSLEGGQGFYEQYF
TRBD1,-,TRBV7-9,TRBJ1-6,CASSLPGQGLSPLHF
TRBD1,-,TRBV6-5,TRBJ1-5,CASSNSQGGNQPQHF
-,-,TRBV18,TRBJ1-1,CASSTQGLNTGAFF
-,-,TRBV20-1,TRBJ1-6,CSASQGSENSPLHF
-,-,TRBV28,TRBJ2-7,CASNLPPEQYF
TRBD1,many,TRBV7-2,TRBJ1-1,CASSSRGPAFF
-,few,TRBV4-2,TRBJ1-5,CASSQEISPGAGQPQHF
TRBD1,-,TRBV20-1,TRBJ2-3,CSARTGSGTDTQYF
TRBD1,many,TRBV5-6,TRBJ2-5,CASSLALTGLDFETQYF
-,few,TRBV3-1,TRBJ1-1,CASSQGGYNTEAFF
TRBD1,once,TRBV30,TRBJ1-2,CAWSPGGYGYTF
-,few,TRBV9,TRBJ2-1,CASSAQLGPNEQFF
TRBD2,-,TRBV9,TRBJ2-3,CASSGGGPSTDTQYF
-,-,TRBV5-1,-,CASSPGVAETYEQYF
TRBD1,-,TRBV29-1,TRBJ1-1,CSAGTGRDTEAFF
TRBD2,-,TRBV15,-,CATSTGRVYEQYF
TRBD1,-,TRBV20-1,TRBJ2-2,CSVDRGPGELFF
-,few,TRBV6-5,-,CASSYSPGIGETQYF
-,-,TRBV5-1,TRBJ1-1,CASSPGAAGTEAFF
-,-,TRBV20-1,TRBJ1-4,CSPCPTTKEKLFF
-,once,TRBV20-1,TRBJ2-1,CSAPSGPLDGQFF
-,-,TRBV7-9,TRBJ2-1,CASIRDLSSYNEQFF
-,many,TRBV6-5,TRBJ2-1,CASSSGGLRHNEQFF
TRBD2,-,TRBV10-3,TRBJ2-3,CAIMASGREYSSTDTQYF
TRBD2,-,TRBV5-1,TRBJ2-3,CASSLALRGNIDTQYF
TRBD1,-,TRBV20-1,TRBJ1-5,CSAIETGFLIQPQHF
TRBD2,-,TRBV11-2,TRBJ2-5,CASSPHPSGRLNEQYF
-,-,TRBV9,TRBJ2-1,CASSTRGSYSYNEQFF